The next 26 T cell receptor beta chains were all read from a single sample in a study of Tregs in tolerant kidney transplant recipients. Assay: immunoSEQ multiplex PCR; the TCRdb copy retains only in-frame clones and omits some. The listing records roughly 32,000 clones. The input for sequencing was CD8+ T cells from blood, taken before the transplant. These receptors all stem from a human donor who received a combined kidney and bone marrow transplant.

A word on this clone: The read ends 3 residues shy of where the CDR3 ends; the end is completed using the germline J gene. This chain connects TRBV19 to TRBJ2-1, with 8 bases identical to TRBD2. The ends lost 0 bases at V and 4 bases at J; junction bases unmatched: 14. This CDR3 is built from 19 residues. Germline CDR1 and CDR2: LNHDA and SQIVND (reference sequence). CDR3 DNA (partial): TGTGCCAGTAGTATAGATCTTTTTAGTACTAGCGGACTTTACAATGAG. This encodes CASSIDLFSTSGLYNE. The complete CDR3 protein is CASSIDLFSTSGLYNEQFF.

Concerning this clone itself: Coverage ceases 3 residues before the CDR3 finishes, and the germline J gene fills in the end. The V gene is TRBV7-2, the J gene TRBJ2-3; 8 bases fit TRBD1. Losses at the gene ends were 4 bases for V and 4 bases for J; bases not matched to a gene: 7. The CDR3 is made up of 15 amino acids. Germline V gene data show CDR1 as SGHTA and CDR2 as FQGNSA. CDR3 protein: CASSSGQEYADTQYF. Partial CDR3 DNA: TGTGCCAGCAGCTCGGGACAGGAATATGCAGATACG.

Concerning this clone itself: The read stops 3 residues short of the end of the CDR3; the missing end is completed from the germline J gene. The chain links TRBV2 to TRBJ2-2, with D hard to call. Trimming removed 1 base from V and 5 bases from J, with 14 bases in between. CDR1 SNHLY and CDR2 FYNNEI come from the germline V gene. The CDR3 is made up of 16 amino acids. CDR3 protein: CASSEEWLAQTGELFF. Incomplete CDR3 DNA: TGTGCCAGCAGTGAAGAGTGGTTGGCTCAAACCGGGGAG.

Turning to this clone: Read coverage stops 3 residues before the CDR3 terminus; the germline J gene supplies the remainder. The chain employs TRBV2 and TRBJ1-5; the D gene is possibly TRBD1 (6 bases). The CDR3 extends over 14 amino acids. Trimming removed 4 bases at V and 7 bases at J, with 14 bases between. The germline CDR1 and CDR2 sequences are SNHLY and FYNNEI. The chain's CDR3 is CASSGQAVGQPQHF. Incomplete CDR3 DNA: TGTGCCAGCAGTGGACAGGCCGTAGGACAGCCC. The variable domain in full, with the rest retrieved from reference TRBV2 and TRBJ1-5, is EPEVTQTPSHQVTQMGQEVILRCVPISNHLYFYWYRQILGQKVEFLVSFYNNEISEKSEIFDDQFSVERPDGSNFTLKIRSTKLEDSAMYFCASSGQAVGQPQHFGDGTRLSIL.

Remarks on this clone: The read ends 3 residues early relative to the CDR3; the germline J gene fills the gap. The chain recombines TRBV14 with TRBJ2-1; D gene unclear. Germline lookup yields CDR1 SGHDN and CDR2 FVKESK. Deletions cut 4 bases from V and 0 bases from J, with 10 bases between. This CDR3 is 15 amino acids long. The CDR3 bases that were read are TGTGCCAGCAGCCCCATACTGAGCTCCTACAATGAG. As protein: CASSPILSSYNE. The whole CDR3 region reads CASSPILSSYNEQFF.

In regard to this clone: The read terminates 3 residues before the CDR3 end, so the remaining end is supplied by the germline J gene. V gene TRBV19 combines with J gene TRBJ2-5; D is perhaps TRBD1 (6 bases). Trimming pared 5 bases from V and 2 bases from J, leaving 9 bases between. The CDR3 has 13 residues. Germline values: CDR1 LNHDA, CDR2 SQIVND (reference sequence). This chain's CDR3 is CASSDGQQETQYF. Partial CDR3 DNA: TGTGCCAGTAGTGATGGACAGCAAGAGACC.

A word on this clone: The CDR3 is cut off 3 residues early in the read; its end comes from the germline J gene. This chain links TRBV5-6 with TRBJ1-4; D is ambiguous. The germline V gene encodes CDR1 SGHDT and CDR2 YYEEEE. This CDR3 is built from 14 residues. V dropped 0 bases and J dropped 7 bases, with 10 bases sitting between them. Partial CDR3 DNA: TGTGCCAGCAGCTTGGGAAGCGAAGGTGAAAAA. Protein: CASSLGSEGEK. The entire CDR3 is CASSLGSEGEKLFF. The whole variable domain, filled in from reference TRBV5-6 and TRBJ1-4, reads DAGVTQSPTHLIKTRGQQVTLRCSPKSGHDTVSWYQQALGQGPQFIFQYYEEEERQRGNFPDRFSGHQFPNYSSELNVNALLLGDSALYLCASSLGSEGEKLFFGSGTQLSVL.

About this clone: The CDR3 end lies 3 residues beyond the end of the read and is filled in from the germline J gene. The J gene is TRBJ2-7, the V gene TRBV20-1; TRBD2 aligns across 7 bases. Trimming cost V 5 bases and J 5 bases; bases outside gene matches: 6. CDR1 is DFQATT and CDR2 is SNEGSKA in the germline V gene (reference sequence). CDR3 length: 12 amino acids. Partial CDR3 DNA: TGCAGTGCTGGGGGACTAACGGACGAG. Amino acid sequence: CSAGGLTDE. The entire CDR3 sequence reads CSAGGLTDEQYF.

Concerning this clone: The CDR3 extends 3 residues past the end of the read, so its final part is completed from the germline J gene. J is TRBJ2-3 and V is TRBV29-1; D is uncertain. CDR3 length: 12 amino acids. Germline loops: CDR1 SQVTM, CDR2 ANQGSEA. Trimming left V 4 bases short and J 2 bases short, with 7 bases between. The CDR3 bases that were read are TGCAGCGTTGCACAGATCACAGATACG. Amino acids: CSVAQITDT. The full CDR3 is CSVAQITDTQYF.

Note on this clone: The CDR3 end is not reached by the read, which stops 3 residues before it; the germline J gene fills it in. The gene calls are TRBV2 and TRBJ2-1, with 12 positions matching TRBD2. With 4 bases clipped from V and 7 bases from J, the junction kept 2 bases outside the gene matches. The CDR3 length is 14 residues. Per the germline V gene, CDR1 is SNHLY and CDR2 is FYNNEI. The sequenced CDR3 bases are TGTGCCAGCAGTGCTAGCGGGGGGGCTAATGAG. Translating gives CASSASGGANE. The whole CDR3 sequence reads CASSASGGANEQFF.

About this clone: The CDR3 goes on 3 residues after the read ends, and that part is filled in from the germline J gene. This rearrangement joins TRBV19 to TRBJ2-1; D not certain. Trimming took off 9 bases at V and 0 bases at J, with 15 bases between the two ends. The CDR3 length is 15 residues. The germline V gene has CDR1 LNHDA and CDR2 SQIVND (reference sequence). The sequenced part of the CDR3 DNA is TGTGCCAGCGAACCCGGGTCAAGCTCCTACAATGAG. Protein product: CASEPGSSSYNE. In full, the CDR3 is CASEPGSSSYNEQFF. Full variable domain (missing parts from reference TRBV19 and TRBJ2-1): DGGITQSPKYLFRKEGQNVTLSCEQNLNHDAMYWYRQDPGQGLRLIYYSQIVNDFQKGDIAEGYSVSREKKESFPLTVTSAQKNPTAFYLCASEPGSSSYNEQFFGPGTRLTVL.

In the case of this clone: The sequenced fragment ends 3 residues before the CDR3 boundary, so the rest is inferred from the germline J gene. The chain employs TRBV19 and TRBJ2-1; D is possibly TRBD2 (5 bases). The CDR3 is 14 residues long. Germline V gene sequence: CDR1 LNHDA, CDR2 SQIVND (reference sequence). V was pared by 1 base and J by 7 bases, with 11 bases between. The covered CDR3 bases are TGTGCCAGTAGTATAGTCACCGGCGGGAATGAG. This gives the protein CASSIVTGGNE. The entire CDR3 protein reads CASSIVTGGNEQFF. The complete variable domain, with remaining parts taken from reference TRBV19 and TRBJ2-1, reads DGGITQSPKYLFRKEGQNVTLSCEQNLNHDAMYWYRQDPGQGLRLIYYSQIVNDFQKGDIAEGYSVSREKKESFPLTVTSAQKNPTAFYLCASSIVTGGNEQFFGPGTRLTVL.

Concerning this clone: The CDR3 end falls 3 residues outside the read, so it is completed with the germline J gene. V is TRBV19 and J is TRBJ1-2, with a tentative D call TRBD1 (6 bases). CDR3 length: 16 amino acids. Per the germline V gene, CDR1 is LNHDA and CDR2 is SQIVND (reference sequence). Trimming stripped 6 bases from V and 1 base from J, with 18 bases between. CDR3 amino acids: CASSINRALYNYGYTF. The covered CDR3 bases are TGTGCCAGTAGCATAAACAGGGCACTATATAACTATGGC.

With respect to this clone: The read finishes 3 residues shy of the CDR3 end, and the germline J gene is used to complete it. The chain employs TRBV19 and TRBJ1-1; tentative D call: TRBD1 (6 bases). The germline V gene has CDR1 LNHDA and CDR2 SQIVND (reference sequence). The CDR3 runs to 13 residues. The part of the CDR3 DNA that was read is TGTGCAGTAGGGGCAGGGGCGGGAACTGAA. It translates to CAVGAGAGTE. The complete CDR3 sequence is CAVGAGAGTEAFF.

The covered CDR3 bases are TGTGCCAGCAGTAGTGAGGTAGGACTAGCGGACTACGAG. It specifies CASSSEVGLADYE. In full, the CDR3 reads CASSSEVGLADYEQYF. V gene TRBV2 combines with J gene TRBJ2-7, with 10 bases identical to TRBD2. The read falls 3 residues short of the CDR3 end, and the missing part is taken from the germline J gene. Germline values: CDR1 SNHLY, CDR2 FYNNEI. The CDR3 consists of 16 residues. V lost 5 bases, J lost 3 bases, and 10 bases stayed unmatched.

Worth noting for this clone: With the read ending 3 residues before the CDR3 end, the germline J gene is used to fill in that end. The chain employs TRBV30 and TRBJ1-3; D may be TRBD1 (5 bases). This CDR3 contains 18 residues. Germline V gene data show CDR1 as GTSNPN and CDR2 as SVGIG (reference sequence). The ends were cut back, 3 bases at V and 3 bases at J, with 24 bases in the middle. Partial CDR3 DNA: TGTGCCTGGAGCGCCAGGGAAGGACCTCTTTCGCGTGGAAACACC. Translating gives CAWSAREGPLSRGNT. The full CDR3 sequence reads CAWSAREGPLSRGNTIYF.

Turning to this clone: The missing CDR3 end, 3 residues past where the read stops, is filled in from the germline J gene. The genes are TRBV19 and TRBJ1-1; 11 positions agree with TRBD1. The CDR3 runs to 16 residues. The V gene's germline CDR1 is LNHDA and CDR2 SQIVND (reference sequence). V dropped 5 bases and J dropped 1; count of bases not matched to a gene: 6. The sequenced CDR3 bases are TGTGCCAGTAGTCCCCGGGACAGGGGGACGAACACTGAA. Protein sequence: CASSPRDRGTNTE. The whole CDR3 protein is CASSPRDRGTNTEAFF. Based on the CDR3 plus reference TRBV19 and TRBJ1-1, the full variable domain is DGGITQSPKYLFRKEGQNVTLSCEQNLNHDAMYWYRQDPGQGLRLIYYSQIVNDFQKGDIAEGYSVSREKKESFPLTVTSAQKNPTAFYLCASSPRDRGTNTEAFFGQGTRLTVV.

In regard to this clone: The CDR3 end falls 3 residues outside the read, so it is completed with the germline J gene. V gene TRBV2 combines with J gene TRBJ2-3; TRBD1 matches at 11 bases. The CDR3 has 15 amino acids. Per the germline V gene, CDR1 is SNHLY and CDR2 is FYNNEI. CDR3 sequence: CASTGQGAVLGTQYF. CDR3 DNA, as far as it was read: TGTGCCAGCACCGGACAGGGGGCAGTCTTGGGGACG.

To note about this clone: The missing CDR3 end, 3 residues past where the read stops, is filled in from the germline J gene. The rearrangement joins TRBV20-1 to TRBJ2-3; D not resolved. There are 15 residues in the CDR3. Germline CDR1 is DFQATT and CDR2 is SNEGSKA (reference sequence). V was pared by 3 bases and J by 0 bases, with 13 bases between. The CDR3 here is CSASGRGYSTDTQYF. The sequenced CDR3 bases are TGCAGTGCTAGTGGTCGCGGATATAGCACAGATACG.

This CDR3 reads CASSPFGTGELFF. The sequenced CDR3 bases are TGTGCCAGCAGCCCTTTCGGGACCGGGGAG. The gene calls are TRBV7-8 and TRBJ2-2; D is ambiguous. The read ends 3 residues early relative to the CDR3; the germline J gene fills the gap. Germline V gene data show CDR1 as SGHVS and CDR2 as FQNEAQ. The CDR3 contains 13 residues. V was trimmed by 5 bases and J by 5 bases, leaving 9 bases between them.

As regards this clone: Read coverage stops 3 residues before the CDR3 terminus; the germline J gene supplies the remainder. The J gene is TRBJ2-2, the V gene TRBV29-1; 12 bases are a match to TRBD1. CDR3 length: 14 residues. Germline V CDR1 and CDR2: SQVTM, ANQGSEA. Trimming cost V 7 bases and J 6 bases; bases outside gene matches: 6. The covered CDR3 bases are TGCAGCGCCCTGGGACAGGGGGCCCCCGGGGAG. Its protein is CSALGQGAPGE. The full CDR3 sequence reads CSALGQGAPGELFF.

About this clone itself: The read falls 3 residues short of the CDR3 end, and the missing part is taken from the germline J gene. The rearrangement joins TRBV30 to TRBJ1-5; 9 nucleotides line up with TRBD1. Germline V gene data show CDR1 as GTSNPN and CDR2 as SVGIG (reference sequence). V lost 5 bases to trimming and J lost 4 bases; unmatched junction nucleotides: 12. This CDR3 spans 16 amino acids. CDR3 DNA (partial): TGTGCCTGGGGAAGGTCCGGGACAGGGAAGAATCAGCCC. Its protein product is CAWGRSGTGKNQP. The full CDR3 reads CAWGRSGTGKNQPQHF.

For this clone: The read ends 3 residues before the CDR3 terminus; that terminus is restored from the germline J gene. The genes are TRBV19 and TRBJ2-7; D gene ambiguous. V shed 11 bases and J shed 4 bases, with 12 bases lying between them. CDR1 LNHDA and CDR2 SQIVND come from the germline V gene (reference sequence). The CDR3 contains 11 residues. Incomplete CDR3 DNA: TGTGCCGAGCCGGGTGTGTACGAG. As protein: CAEPGVYE. The entire CDR3 sequence reads CAEPGVYEQYF.

CDR3 bases read: TGTGCCAGCAGCTTAGGCGGAGTTAGCAATCAGCCC. The encoded protein is CASSLGGVSNQP. The whole CDR3 is CASSLGGVSNQPQHF. This chain uses TRBV11-2 with TRBJ1-5; D not resolved. The read comes to an end 3 residues before the CDR3 does, leaving the germline J gene to fill in the end. CDR3 length: 15 amino acids. Trimming shortened V by 1 base and J by 0 bases, and 7 bases separated the two germline ends. Germline CDR1 reads SGHAT; CDR2 reads FQNNGV.

Notes on this clone: Read coverage stops 3 residues before the CDR3 terminus; the germline J gene supplies the remainder. V usage is TRBV2 and J usage is TRBJ2-1; 8 positions agree with TRBD2. The CDR3 runs to 16 residues. The germline V gene encodes CDR1 SNHLY and CDR2 FYNNEI. The V gene end was trimmed by 4 bases and the J gene end by 3 bases; junction bases not matched to a gene: 8. The DNA read from the CDR3 is TGTGCCAGCAGTGTGTCGGCGGGGGGTTACTACAATGAG. It encodes CASSVSAGGYYNE. The entire CDR3 reads CASSVSAGGYYNEQFF.

A word on this clone: The CDR3 goes on 3 residues after the read ends, and that part is filled in from the germline J gene. The chain has TRBV11-2 and TRBJ2-5; a possible D gene is TRBD1 (5 bases). CDR3 length equals 15 residues. In germline, CDR1 is SGHAT, CDR2 FQNNGV. Trimming cost V 4 bases and J 1 base, with 13 bases left between them. CDR3 bases read: TGTGCCAGCAGCTCAAATAGGACACCCCAAGAGACC. Residues: CASSSNRTPQET. The full-length CDR3 reads as CASSSNRTPQETQYF.